This T cell receptor beta chain was identified during a study of blood T cell repertoires in COVID-19. The CDR3 runs 17 residues. V lost 4 bases, J lost 4 bases, and 14 bases stayed unmatched. From germline, CDR1 is SEHNR and CDR2 FQNEAQ (reference sequence). TCRdb's table, derived via immunoSEQ multiplex PCR, lists solely in-frame clones and lacks some. This table has around 70,000 clones, 87% appearing once. Sequencing input: peripheral blood. This TCR came from a woman aged 18-29 years with acute or convalescent COVID-19. The gene calls are TRBV7-9 and TRBJ2-7; 9 bases align to TRBD1. CDR3 sequence: CASSCTGQGGDCYEQYF. The CDR3, as DNA: TGTGCCAGCAGCTGTACGGGACAGGGAGGAGACTGTTACGAGCAGTACTTC. The entire variable domain, with the rest obtained from reference TRBV7-9 and TRBJ2-7, is as follows: DTGVSQNPRHKITKRGQNVTFRCDPISEHNRLYWYRQTLGQGPEFLTYFQNEAQLEKSRLLSDRFSAERPKGSFSTLEIQRTEQGDSAMYLCASSCTGQGGDCYEQYFGPGTRLTVT.